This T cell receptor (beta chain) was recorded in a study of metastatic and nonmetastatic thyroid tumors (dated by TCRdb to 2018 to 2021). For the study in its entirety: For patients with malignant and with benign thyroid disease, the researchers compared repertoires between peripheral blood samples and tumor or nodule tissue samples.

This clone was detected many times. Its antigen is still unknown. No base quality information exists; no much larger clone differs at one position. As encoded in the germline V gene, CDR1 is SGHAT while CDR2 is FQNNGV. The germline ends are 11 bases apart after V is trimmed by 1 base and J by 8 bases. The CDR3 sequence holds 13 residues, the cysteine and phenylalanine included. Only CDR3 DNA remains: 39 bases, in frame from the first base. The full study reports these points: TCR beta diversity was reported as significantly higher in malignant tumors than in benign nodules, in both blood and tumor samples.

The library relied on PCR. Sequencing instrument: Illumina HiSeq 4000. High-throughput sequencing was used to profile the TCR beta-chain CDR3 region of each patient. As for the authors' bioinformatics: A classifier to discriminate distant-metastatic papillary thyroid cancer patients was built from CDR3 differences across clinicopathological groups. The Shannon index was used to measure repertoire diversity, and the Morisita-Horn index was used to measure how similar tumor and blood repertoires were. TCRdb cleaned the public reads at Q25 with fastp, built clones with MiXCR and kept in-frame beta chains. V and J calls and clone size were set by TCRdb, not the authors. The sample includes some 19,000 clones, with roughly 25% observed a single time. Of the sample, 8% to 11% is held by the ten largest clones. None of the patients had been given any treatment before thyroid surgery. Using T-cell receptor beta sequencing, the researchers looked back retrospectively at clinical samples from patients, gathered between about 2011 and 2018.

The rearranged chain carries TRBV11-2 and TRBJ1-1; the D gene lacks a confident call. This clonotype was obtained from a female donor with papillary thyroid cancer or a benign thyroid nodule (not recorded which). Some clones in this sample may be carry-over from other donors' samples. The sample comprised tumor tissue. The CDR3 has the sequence CASSLVRVPEAFF. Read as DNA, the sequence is TGTGCCAGCAGCTTAGTTAGGGTCCCCGAAGCTTTCTTT.